This TCR beta chain is drawn from a study of cytomegalovirus exposure and HLA in healthy donors. Overall study findings and caveats: Clonal expansion, a later analysis showed, was greater in HLA-associated TCR beta chains than in equally common others.

Trimming removed 3 bases from V and 2 bases from J, with 17 bases in between. CDR3 size: 17 residues. Per germline, CDR1 MNHNS and CDR2 SASEGT. 60 Vbeta and 13 Jbeta primers were used in PCR. Source study methods: An analysis performed later counted roughly 80 million unique TCR beta chains (approximately 12 million of them shared). Method: immunoSEQ multiplex PCR; TCRdb's copy keeps in-frame clones and lacks some. Clonal size and the V and J genes are those of that table, whereas D and trimming came from the DNA. The table shows roughly 200,000 clones, with approximately 70% occurring only once. Worth noting for this clone: Its antigen is undetermined.

The V gene is TRBV6-1, the J gene TRBJ1-5; D not resolved. The material sequenced was PBMCs. The sequence derives from a man aged 40-55 years in good health and CMV-seropositive. The CDR3 sequence is CASSDITVPSGNQPQHF. The CDR3 DNA sequence: TGTGCCAGCAGTGATATTACCGTCCCGAGTGGCAATCAGCCCCAGCATTTT.